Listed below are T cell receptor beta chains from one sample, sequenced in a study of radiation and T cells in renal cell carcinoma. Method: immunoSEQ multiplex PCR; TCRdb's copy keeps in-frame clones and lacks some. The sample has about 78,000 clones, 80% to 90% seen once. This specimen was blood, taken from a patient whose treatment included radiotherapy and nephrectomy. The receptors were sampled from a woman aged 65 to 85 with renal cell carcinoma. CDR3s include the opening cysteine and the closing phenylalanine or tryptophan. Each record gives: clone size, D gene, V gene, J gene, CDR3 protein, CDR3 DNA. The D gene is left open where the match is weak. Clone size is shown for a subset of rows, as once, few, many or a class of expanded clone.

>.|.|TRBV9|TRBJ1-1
CASSVVPTDIEAFF
TGTGCCAGCAGCGTAGTTCCCACCGACATTGAAGCTTTCTTT
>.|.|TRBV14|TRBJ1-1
CASSQNRHTEAFF
TGTGCCAGCAGCCAAAACCGTCACACTGAAGCTTTCTTT
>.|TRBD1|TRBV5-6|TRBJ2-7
CASILMGQPAYEQYF
TGTGCCAGCATCCTGATGGGACAGCCAGCCTACGAGCAGTACTTC
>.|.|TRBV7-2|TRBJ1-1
CASSSAGVRDTEAFF
TGTGCCAGCAGCTCGGCCGGGGTCCGGGACACTGAAGCTTTCTTT
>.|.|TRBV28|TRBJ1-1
CASSLLVPTVNTEAFF
TGTGCCAGCAGTCTCCTCGTCCCTACGGTGAACACTGAAGCTTTCTTT
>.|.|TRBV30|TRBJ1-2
CAWSFNYGYTF
TGTGCCTGGAGTTTTAACTATGGCTACACCTTC
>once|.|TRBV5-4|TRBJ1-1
CASGGVNTEAFF
TGTGCCAGCGGTGGGGTTAACACTGAAGCTTTCTTT
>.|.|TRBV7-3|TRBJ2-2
CASSLGSQSGELFF
TGTGCCAGCAGCTTAGGGTCACAGTCCGGGGAGCTGTTTTTT
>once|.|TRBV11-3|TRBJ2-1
CASSLSLGNEQFF
TGTGCCAGCAGCTTATCTTTAGGCAATGAGCAGTTCTTC
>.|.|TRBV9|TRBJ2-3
CASSPSQVGDTQYF
TGTGCCAGCAGCCCAAGCCAGGTGGGAGATACGCAGTATTTT
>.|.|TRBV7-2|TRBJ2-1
CASSFDNEQFF
TGTGCCAGCAGCTTCGACAATGAGCAGTTCTTC
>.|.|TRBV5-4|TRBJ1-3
CASSLEGAQGNTIYF
TGTGCCAGCAGCTTGGAAGGGGCGCAAGGAAACACCATATATTTT
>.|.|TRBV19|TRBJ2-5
CATQEKRMNAETQYF
TGTGCCACTCAGGAGAAGCGAATGAATGCAGAGACCCAGTACTTC
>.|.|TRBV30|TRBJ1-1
CAWENGSEAFF
TGTGCCTGGGAAAACGGATCTGAAGCTTTCTTT
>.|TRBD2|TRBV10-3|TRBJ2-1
CAISESASGGLYNEQFF
TGTGCCATCAGTGAGTCGGCTAGCGGGGGGCTCTACAATGAGCAGTTCTTC
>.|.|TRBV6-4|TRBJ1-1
CASQKGRKGEGAEAFF
TGTGCCAGCCAAAAAGGACGAAAAGGGGAGGGGGCTGAAGCTTTCTTT
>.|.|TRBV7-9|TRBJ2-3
CASSFGQGTDTQYF
TGTGCCAGCAGCTTCGGGCAGGGAACAGATACGCAGTATTTT
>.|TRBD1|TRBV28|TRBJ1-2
CASSPPGQGPFYYGYTF
TGTGCCAGCAGTCCTCCGGGACAGGGTCCCTTTTACTATGGCTACACCTTC
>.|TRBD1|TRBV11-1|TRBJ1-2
CASSIQGTYGYTF
TGTGCCAGCAGCATACAGGGGACCTATGGCTACACCTTC
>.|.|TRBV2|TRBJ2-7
CASREGYEQYF
TGTGCCAGCAGGGAAGGGTACGAGCAGTACTTC
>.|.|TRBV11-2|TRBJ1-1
CASSLRTRGGTEAFF
TGTGCCAGCAGCCTGAGGACCAGAGGGGGGACTGAAGCTTTCTTT
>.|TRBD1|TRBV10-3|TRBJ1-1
CAITPGQGWTEAFF
TGTGCCATCACCCCGGGACAGGGTTGGACTGAAGCTTTCTTT
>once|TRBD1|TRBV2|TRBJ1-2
CASSLRTGEGGYTF
TGTGCCAGCAGTCTCCGGACAGGGGAGGGCGGCTACACCTTC
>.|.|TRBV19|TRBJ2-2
CASSQDGNTGELFF
TGTGCCAGTAGCCAGGACGGGAACACCGGGGAGCTGTTTTTT
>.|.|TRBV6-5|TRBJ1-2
CASTDPLINYGYTF
TGTGCCAGCACCGACCCACTTATTAACTATGGCTACACCTTC